The 13 T cell receptor beta chains in this list originate from one sample, sequenced in a study of T cells in localized non-small cell lung cancer (dated by TCRdb to about 2020). Receptor amplification or capture employed the immunoSEQ multiplex PCR assay. Drawn from immuneACCESS, this table holds only the in-frame rearrangements with V and J called that TCRdb kept. Clones are partly lost; checked studies trace under half to an unresolved V gene and leave the rest unexplained. This sample lists tens of thousands of clones; 80% were detected once. The top ten clones comprise 8% to 10% of the sample. The material was peripheral blood, obtained before any cancer treatment. All receptors derive from a female donor of 60 years or more with stage I lung adenocarcinoma.

V and J are TRBV18 and TRBJ1-2; D is undetermined. Looked up from germline, CDR1 is KGHSH and CDR2 is LQKENI. The ends were cut back, 5 bases at V and 8 bases at J, with 9 bases in the middle. The CDR3 totals 11 residues. CDR3 amino acids: CASSSQGGYTF. The CDR3 nucleotides read TGTGCCAGCTCATCCCAAGGGGGCTACACCTTC.

Only a few counts were recorded for this clone. This CDR3 reads CASSNRQGEAFF. The CDR3 DNA reads TGTGCCAGCAGCAACCGACAGGGTGAAGCTTTCTTT. The chain recombines TRBV9 with TRBJ1-1, with 7 bases that match TRBD1. V lost 4 bases to trimming and J lost 7 bases; unmatched junction nucleotides: 4. The CDR3 consists of 12 residues. Germline CDR1 and CDR2: SGDLS and YYNGEE.

The V gene is TRBV12-5, the J gene TRBJ1-5; D is unresolved. Germline V gene sequence: CDR1 LGHNT, CDR2 FRNRAP. This CDR3 spans 13 amino acids. Between the trimmed V and J ends, which lost 0 bases and 6 bases, there was a span of 6 bases. The CDR3 loop reads CASGLVTSQPQHF. The CDR3 nucleotides are TGTGCTAGTGGTTTGGTAACTAGTCAGCCCCAGCATTTT.

This chain uses TRBV7-6 with TRBJ2-3; D gene ambiguous. The CDR3 contains 16 residues. CDR1 and CDR2 (germline): SGHVS, FNYEAQ. V dropped 2 bases and J dropped 4 bases, with 16 bases sitting between them. As DNA, the CDR3 is TGTGCCAGCAGCTTAAAACAGCCCCTCTTCCCAGATACGCAGTATTTT. Translating it yields CASSLKQPLFPDTQYF.

The chain couples TRBV19 to TRBJ2-1, with D unclear. The germline CDR1 and CDR2 sequences are LNHDA and SQIVND (reference sequence). There are 12 residues in the CDR3. V lost 2 bases and J 5 bases, leaving 4 bases between the germline ends. CDR3 DNA sequence: TGTGCCAGTAGTATACCAGACAATGAGCAGTTCTTC. It yields the protein CASSIPDNEQFF.

The CDR3 DNA sequence: TGTGCCAGCAGCTTACCTAGCGGGGGGGCAGATACGCAGTATTTT. Protein: CASSLPSGGADTQYF. The chain employs TRBV7-3 and TRBJ2-3; 12 bases agree with TRBD2. The CDR3 has 15 amino acids. V lost 2 bases and J lost 4; bases outside the gene matches: 1. Germline CDR1 and CDR2: SGHTA and FQGTGA.

This clone was seen only a few times. V is TRBV5-6 and J is TRBJ1-1, with TRBD1 identical over 7 bases. Germline lookup yields CDR1 SGHDT and CDR2 YYEEEE. The trim removed 0 bases at V and 5 bases at J, leaving 7 bases unmatched. The length of the CDR3 is 15 residues. The CDR3 DNA reads as TGTGCCAGCAGCTTGGTGGATTACAGGGGTACTGAAGCTTTCTTT. The encoded protein is CASSLVDYRGTEAFF. Drawing the rest from reference TRBV5-6 and TRBJ1-1, the complete variable domain is DAGVTQSPTHLIKTRGQQVTLRCSPKSGHDTVSWYQQALGQGPQFIFQYYEEEERQRGNFPDRFSGHQFPNYSSELNVNALLLGDSALYLCASSLVDYRGTEAFFGQGTRLTVV.

The chain uses TRBV30 and TRBJ2-1; D gene uncertain. The V and J ends lost 2 bases and 0 bases respectively, with 11 bases between them. The CDR3 is made up of 15 amino acids. Germline values: CDR1 GTSNPN, CDR2 SVGIG (reference sequence). The CDR3 region has the DNA TGTGCCTGGAGTTTGACTTGGAGCTCCTACAATGAGCAGTTCTTC. The encoded protein is CAWSLTWSSYNEQFF.

V and J are TRBV2 and TRBJ2-2; D possibly matches TRBD1 or TRBD2 (5 bases each). CDR1 and CDR2 (germline): SNHLY, FYNNEI. The length of the CDR3 is 15 residues. Trimming removed 5 bases at V and 6 bases at J, with 16 bases between. CDR3 coding DNA: TGTGCCAGCAGTTCAAGGGATTGGGGGTCCGGGGAGCTGTTTTTT. Encoded protein: CASSSRDWGSGELFF.

This CDR3 is CASDRGGNQPQHF. CDR3 nucleotides: TGTGCCAGCGATCGGGGGGGCAATCAGCCCCAGCATTTT. The rearrangement uses TRBV6-6 and TRBJ1-5, with a tentative D call TRBD1 (5 bases). Trimming took 8 bases from V and 2 from J, leaving 10 bases between them. Germline V gives CDR1 MNHNY, CDR2 SVGAGI (reference sequence). The CDR3 runs to 13 residues.

The chain employs TRBV7-2 and TRBJ2-3; no clear D. Germline V lookup: CDR1 SGHTA, CDR2 FQGNSA. Deletions cut 5 bases from V and 6 bases from J, with 9 bases between. CDR3 length: 12 amino acids. CDR3 sequence: CASSRGWDTQYF. CDR3 in DNA: TGTGCCAGCAGCCGTGGATGGGATACGCAGTATTTT. Drawing the rest from reference TRBV7-2 and TRBJ2-3, the complete variable domain is GAGVSQSPSNKVTEKGKDVELRCDPISGHTALYWYRQSLGQGLEFLIYFQGNSAPDKSGLPSDRFSAERTGGSVSTLTIQRTQQEDSAVYLCASSRGWDTQYFGPGTRLTVL.

The table lists this clone with a few counts. The V call is TRBV7-2, the J call TRBJ2-5; TRBD2 matches 8 bases. This CDR3 comprises 14 residues. Trimming took 5 bases from V and 7 from J; bases not matched to a gene: 9. CDR1 and CDR2 (germline): SGHTA, FQGNSA. The CDR3 is CASSQGGGTWTQYF. The CDR3 nucleotides read TGTGCCAGCAGCCAGGGCGGGGGGACATGGACCCAGTACTTC.

This clone has more than one count but fewer than ten. The chain combines TRBV30 with TRBJ2-1; no clear D. Trimming removed 2 bases from V and 8 bases from J, with 10 bases in between. The CDR3 is 12 residues long. Germline V gives CDR1 GTSNPN, CDR2 SVGIG (reference sequence). The CDR3: CAWSSRGDEQFF. The CDR3 DNA follows: TGTGCCTGGAGTTCTCGTGGTGATGAGCAGTTCTTC.